This TCR beta chain was sequenced during a study of blood T cell repertoires in COVID-19. About the research overall: There were acute and convalescent COVID-19 samples, and they came from the United States, Italy and Spain.

In the original analysis: Amplification with reference gene primers provided the estimates of nucleated cell counts. Method: immunoSEQ multiplex PCR; TCRdb's copy keeps in-frame clones and lacks some. The DNA gave D and trimming, while V, J and clone size come from that table. Of 250,000 or so clones listed, roughly 89% were seen once; the top ten hold about 1.6%. The CDR3 length is 16 residues. V lost 0 bases, J lost 6 bases, and 7 bases stayed unmatched. The germline V gene encodes CDR1 MGHRA and CDR2 YSYEKL. The TCR originated in a woman aged 40 to 49 who had recovered from COVID-19. The sequenced sample was peripheral blood. This chain joins TRBV4-1 and TRBJ2-4; 8 bases line up with TRBD2. As DNA, the CDR3 is TGCGCCAGCAGCCAAGACGGGGCGGGGGGCGGAAACATTCAGTACTTC. It specifies CASSQDGAGGGNIQYF.